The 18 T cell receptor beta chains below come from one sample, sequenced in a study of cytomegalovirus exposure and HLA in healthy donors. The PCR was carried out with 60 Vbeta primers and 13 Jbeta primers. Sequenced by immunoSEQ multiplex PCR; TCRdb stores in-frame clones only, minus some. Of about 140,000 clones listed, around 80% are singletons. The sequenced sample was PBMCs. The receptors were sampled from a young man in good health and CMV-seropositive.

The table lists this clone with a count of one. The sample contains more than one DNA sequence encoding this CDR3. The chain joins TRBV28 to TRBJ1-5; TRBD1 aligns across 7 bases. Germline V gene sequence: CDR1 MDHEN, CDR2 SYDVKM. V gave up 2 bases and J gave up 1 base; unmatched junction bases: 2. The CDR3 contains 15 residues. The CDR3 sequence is CASSLDRASNQPQHF. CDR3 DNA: TGTGCCAGCAGTTTAGACAGGGCCAGCAATCAGCCCCAGCATTTT. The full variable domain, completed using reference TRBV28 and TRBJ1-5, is DVKVTQSSRYLVKRTGEKVFLECVQDMDHENMFWYRQDPGLGLRLIYFSYDVKMKEKGDIPEGYSVSREKKERFSLILESASTNQTSMYLCASSLDRASNQPQHFGDGTRLSIL.

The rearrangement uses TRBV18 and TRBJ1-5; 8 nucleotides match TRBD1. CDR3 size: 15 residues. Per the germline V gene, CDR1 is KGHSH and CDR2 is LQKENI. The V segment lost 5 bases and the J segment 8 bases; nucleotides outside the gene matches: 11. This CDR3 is CASSNTGTGFEPQHF. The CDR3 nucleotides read TGTGCCAGCTCAAACACCGGGACAGGCTTTGAGCCCCAGCATTTT.

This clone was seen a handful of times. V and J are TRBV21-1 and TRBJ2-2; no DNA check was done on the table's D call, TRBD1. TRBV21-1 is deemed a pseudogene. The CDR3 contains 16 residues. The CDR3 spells CASSLGAGLNTGELFF. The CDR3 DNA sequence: TGTGCCAGCAGTTTAGGCGCAGGGTTGAACACCGGGGAGCTGTTTTTT.

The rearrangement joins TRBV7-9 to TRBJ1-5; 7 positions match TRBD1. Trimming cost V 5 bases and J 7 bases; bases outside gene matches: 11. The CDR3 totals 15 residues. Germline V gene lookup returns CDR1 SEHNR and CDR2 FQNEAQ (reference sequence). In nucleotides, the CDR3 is TGTGCCAGCAGCCCACTGACAGGGTTGGAACAGCCCCAGCATTTT. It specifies CASSPLTGLEQPQHF.

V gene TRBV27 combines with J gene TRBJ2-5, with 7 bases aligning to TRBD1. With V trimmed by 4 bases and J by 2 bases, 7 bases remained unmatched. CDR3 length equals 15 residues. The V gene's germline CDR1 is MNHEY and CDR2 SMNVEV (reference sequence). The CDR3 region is CASSSLGTAQETQYF. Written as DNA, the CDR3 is TGTGCCAGCAGTTCTCTCGGGACAGCTCAAGAGACCCAGTACTTC.

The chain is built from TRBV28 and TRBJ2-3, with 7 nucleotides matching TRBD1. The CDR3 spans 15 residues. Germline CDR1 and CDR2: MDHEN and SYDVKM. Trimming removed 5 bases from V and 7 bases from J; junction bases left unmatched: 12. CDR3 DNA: TGTGCCAGCAGTCCGGGGACAGCGCGGGTACATACGCAGTATTTT. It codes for CASSPGTARVHTQYF.

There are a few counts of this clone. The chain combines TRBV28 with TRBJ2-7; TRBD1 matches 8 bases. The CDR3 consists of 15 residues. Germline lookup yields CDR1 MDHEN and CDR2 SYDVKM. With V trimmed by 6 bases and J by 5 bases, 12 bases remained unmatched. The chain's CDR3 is CASSPRGRGTNEQYF. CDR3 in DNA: TGTGCCAGCAGCCCCAGGGGGCGCGGGACCAACGAGCAGTACTTC.

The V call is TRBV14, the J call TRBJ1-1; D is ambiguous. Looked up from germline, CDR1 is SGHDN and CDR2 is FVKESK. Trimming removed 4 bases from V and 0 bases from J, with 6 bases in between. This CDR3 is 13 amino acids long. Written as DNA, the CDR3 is TGTGCCAGCAGCCGCGGTTTGAACACTGAAGCTTTCTTT. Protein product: CASSRGLNTEAFF.

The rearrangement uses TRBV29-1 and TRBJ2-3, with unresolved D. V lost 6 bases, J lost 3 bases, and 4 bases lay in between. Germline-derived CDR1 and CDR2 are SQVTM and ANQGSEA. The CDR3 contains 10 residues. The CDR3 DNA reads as TGCAGCGTGGAGACAGATACGCAGTATTTT. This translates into CSVETDTQYF.

The CDR3 region is CASSLVGEPNTEAFF. DNA for the CDR3: TGTGCCAGCAGCTTGGTCGGGGAACCGAACACTGAAGCTTTCTTT. V usage is TRBV5-4 and J usage is TRBJ1-1; no firm D call. Trimming stripped 0 bases from V and 1 base from J, with 10 bases between. CDR3 length: 15 residues. From germline, CDR1 is SGHNT and CDR2 YYREEE (reference sequence).

The CDR3 reads CASSLRGLSNQPQHF. DNA of the CDR3: TGTGCCAGCAGTTTAAGAGGGCTATCGAATCAGCCCCAGCATTTT. J is TRBJ1-5 and V is TRBV27, with no clear D. This CDR3 has 15 amino acids. Germline V gene data show CDR1 as MNHEY and CDR2 as SMNVEV (reference sequence). V shed 2 bases and J shed 4 bases, with 12 bases lying between them.

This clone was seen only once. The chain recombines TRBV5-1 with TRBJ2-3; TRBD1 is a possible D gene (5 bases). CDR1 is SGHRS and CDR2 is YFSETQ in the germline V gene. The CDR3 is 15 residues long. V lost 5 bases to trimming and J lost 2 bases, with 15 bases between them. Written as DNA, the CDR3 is TGCGCCAGCAGTTGGTGGGGCGGTATCACAGATACGCAGTATTTT. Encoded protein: CASSWWGGITDTQYF.

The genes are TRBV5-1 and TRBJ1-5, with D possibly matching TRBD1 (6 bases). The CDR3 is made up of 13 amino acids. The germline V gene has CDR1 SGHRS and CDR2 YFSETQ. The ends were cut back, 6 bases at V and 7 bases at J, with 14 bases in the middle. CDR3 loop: CASNRAPGQPQHF. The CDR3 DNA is TGCGCCAGCAACAGGGCCCCCGGGCAGCCCCAGCATTTT.

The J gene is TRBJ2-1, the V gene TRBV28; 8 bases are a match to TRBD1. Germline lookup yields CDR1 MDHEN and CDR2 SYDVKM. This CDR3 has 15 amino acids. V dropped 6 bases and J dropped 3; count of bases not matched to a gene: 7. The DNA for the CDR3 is TGTGCCAGCAGACCGGACAGGGTTTTCTACAATGAGCAGTTCTTC. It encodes CASRPDRVFYNEQFF.

The DNA of the CDR3 is TGTGCCAGCACCTCAGGGGGTCTAGAAGCTTTCTTT. This encodes CASTSGGLEAFF. This chain connects TRBV21-1 to TRBJ1-1; the table's D call TRBD1 went unverified against the DNA. TRBV21-1 is assigned pseudogene status. This CDR3 has 12 amino acids.

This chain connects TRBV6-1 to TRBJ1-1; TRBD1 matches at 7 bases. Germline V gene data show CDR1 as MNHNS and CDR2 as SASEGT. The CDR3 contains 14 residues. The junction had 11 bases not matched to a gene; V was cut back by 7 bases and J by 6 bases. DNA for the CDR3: TGTGCCAGCAACTCAAGAGGACAGGACGCTGAAGCTTTCTTT. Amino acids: CASNSRGQDAEAFF.

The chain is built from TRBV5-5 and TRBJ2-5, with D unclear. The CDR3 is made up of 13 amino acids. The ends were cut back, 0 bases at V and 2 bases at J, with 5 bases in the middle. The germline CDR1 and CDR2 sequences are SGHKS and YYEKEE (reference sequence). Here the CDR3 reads CASSLGVQETQYF. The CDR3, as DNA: TGTGCCAGCAGCTTGGGCGTTCAAGAGACCCAGTACTTC.

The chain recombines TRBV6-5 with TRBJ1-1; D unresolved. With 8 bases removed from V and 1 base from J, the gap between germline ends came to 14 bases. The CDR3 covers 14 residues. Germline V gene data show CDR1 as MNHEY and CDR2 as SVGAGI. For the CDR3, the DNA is TGTGCCAGCCTGTCCGGGGTCCGGAACACTGAAGCTTTCTTT. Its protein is CASLSGVRNTEAFF.